The 6 T cell receptor beta chains below were found in one sample sequenced in a study of control samples from healthy donors and cancer patients. Method: immunoSEQ multiplex PCR; TCRdb's copy keeps in-frame clones and lacks some. The sample carries about 82,000 clones, roughly 86% recorded once. Sequencing was carried out using blood. Source of these receptors: a man over 45 in good health.

CDR3 amino acids: CASSEDRAYEKLFF. CDR3 DNA sequence: TGTGCCAGCAGTGAAGACAGGGCCTACGAAAAACTGTTTTTT. The genes are TRBV2 and TRBJ1-4; a weak D match, TRBD1 (6 bases). V lost 1 base and J lost 8, with 11 bases in between. Looked up from germline, CDR1 is SNHLY and CDR2 is FYNNEI. The CDR3 is 14 residues long.

The chain recombines TRBV5-4 with TRBJ2-2; D might be TRBD1 (6 bases). In germline, CDR1 is SGHNT, CDR2 YYREEE (reference sequence). This CDR3 has 14 amino acids. Trimming removed 3 bases from V and 4 bases from J, with 10 bases in between. This CDR3 reads CASSSKGGTGELFF. The CDR3 DNA follows: TGTGCCAGCAGCTCAAAAGGGGGCACCGGGGAGCTGTTTTTT.

This clone is termed medium-sized. Other DNA sequences from this sample encode an identical CDR3 as well. The gene calls are TRBV5-1 and TRBJ1-3; TRBD1 aligns across 11 bases. The CDR3 consists of 16 residues. The ends lost 0 bases at V and 3 bases at J; junction bases unmatched: 2. Germline CDR1 is SGHRS and CDR2 is YFSETQ. CDR3 residues: CASSLGTGGFGNTIYF. The CDR3 DNA sequence: TGCGCCAGCAGCTTGGGGACAGGGGGCTTTGGAAACACCATATATTTT.

CDR3 bases: TGTGCCAGCAGTTGGGTCCCGTACGAGCAGTACTTC. It yields the protein CASSWVPYEQYF. The rearrangement links TRBV12-3 or TRBV12-4 to TRBJ2-7; D uncertain. V gave up 4 bases and J gave up 4 bases, with 8 bases separating them. The CDR3 runs to 12 residues.

The rearrangement uses TRBV27 and TRBJ2-3; TRBD1 matches at 9 bases. The germline V gene has CDR1 MNHEY and CDR2 SMNVEV (reference sequence). Trimming removed 0 bases from V and 0 bases from J; junction bases left unmatched: 7. The CDR3 is 18 residues long. In nucleotides, the CDR3 is TGTGCCAGCAGTTTATCCCCCGCGGGGACAGGGAGCACAGATACGCAGTATTTT. It is translated as CASSLSPAGTGSTDTQYF.

V and J are TRBV6-1 and TRBJ1-6; no definite D call. CDR1 is MNHNS and CDR2 is SASEGT in the germline V gene. V shed 1 base and J shed 9 bases, with 16 bases lying between them. The CDR3 length is 16 residues. The CDR3 loop is CASSEVPEPFFSPLHF. The CDR3 DNA sequence: TGTGCCAGCAGTGAAGTGCCGGAGCCTTTCTTTTCACCCCTCCACTTT.